Listed below are T cell receptor beta chains from one sample, sequenced in a study of shared clonotypes between healthy human individuals. The table came from immunoSEQ multiplex PCR; TCRdb's copy has only in-frame clones and leaves some out. The data show some 240,000 clones, about 69% seen once. The sample was memory CD4+ T cells sorted from blood. The receptor set was obtained from a man aged 25-40 years in good health. Each CDR3 is given with its conserved first and last residue. A D gene is named only where the DNA matches it firmly. Where a row states a size, it is once, few, many or the class of an expanded clone; other rows omit it.

v_call	d_call	clone_size	j_call	cdr3_nt	cdr3_aa
TRBV28	TRBD1	few	TRBJ1-2	TGTGCCAGCAGTGCCCGGGGCGGGACAGGGGTTATTGGCTACACCTTC	CASSARGGTGVIGYTF
TRBV7-7	TRBD2	NA	TRBJ2-1	TGTGCCAGCAGCTCCGAGACTAGCGGGAAACCCAATGAGCAGTTCTTC	CASSSETSGKPNEQFF
TRBV5-1	TRBD1	NA	TRBJ2-1	TGCGCCAGCAGCCTGAACGGGGACAGTTACAATGAGCAGTTCTTC	CASSLNGDSYNEQFF
TRBV6-1	NA	few	TRBJ1-2	TGTGCCAGCAGTTCAGGGGTGGTGGGCTATGGCTACACCTTC	CASSSGVVGYGYTF
TRBV5-4	NA	once	TRBJ1-3	TGTGCCAGCAGCTTGGAGAGGACCTCTGGAAACACCATATATTTT	CASSLERTSGNTIYF
TRBV19	NA	few	TRBJ2-1	TGTGCCAGTAGTATAGGGCTGAATGAGCAGTTCTTC	CASSIGLNEQFF
TRBV27	NA	NA	TRBJ2-2	TGTGCCAGCAGTTCGACTAGAGGGGAGCTGTTTTTT	CASSSTRGELFF
TRBV5-1	TRBD2	NA	TRBJ2-7	TGCGCCAGCAGCTTGGTGTTAGCGGGTACCGACGAGCAGTACTTC	CASSLVLAGTDEQYF
TRBV7-6	NA	NA	TRBJ2-3	TGTGCCAGCAGCATGGGTGGAGGGCTTTTTTCTACGCAGTATTTT	CASSMGGGLFSTQYF
TRBV2	TRBD2	once	TRBJ2-5	TGTGCCAGCAGTGGGGTAGCGGGATTCCAAGAGACCCAGTACTTC	CASSGVAGFQETQYF
TRBV7-6	NA	NA	TRBJ2-3	TGTGCCAGCAGCTTAGATATCGGTTCAGATACGCAGTATTTT	CASSLDIGSDTQYF
TRBV5-1	NA	few	TRBJ2-1	TGCGCCAGCAGCTTGGCAGTAAACAATGAGCAGTTCTTC	CASSLAVNNEQFF